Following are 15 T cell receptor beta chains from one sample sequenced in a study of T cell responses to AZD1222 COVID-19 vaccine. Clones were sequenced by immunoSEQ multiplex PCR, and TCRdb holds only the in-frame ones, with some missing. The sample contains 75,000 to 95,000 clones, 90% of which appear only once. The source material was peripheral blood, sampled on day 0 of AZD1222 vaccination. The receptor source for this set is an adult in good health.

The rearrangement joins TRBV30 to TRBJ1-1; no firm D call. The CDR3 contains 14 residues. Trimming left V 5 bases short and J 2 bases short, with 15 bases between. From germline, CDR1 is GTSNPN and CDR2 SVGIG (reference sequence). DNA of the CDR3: TGTGCCTGGCTCCCGTCCCGTGTCAACACTGAAGCTTTCTTT. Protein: CAWLPSRVNTEAFF.

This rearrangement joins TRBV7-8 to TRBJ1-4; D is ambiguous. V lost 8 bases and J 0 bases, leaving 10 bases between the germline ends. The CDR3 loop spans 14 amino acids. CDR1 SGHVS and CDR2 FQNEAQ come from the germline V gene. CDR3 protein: CASRRVSTNEKLFF. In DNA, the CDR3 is TGTGCCAGCCGCCGGGTCTCAACTAATGAAAAACTGTTTTTT.

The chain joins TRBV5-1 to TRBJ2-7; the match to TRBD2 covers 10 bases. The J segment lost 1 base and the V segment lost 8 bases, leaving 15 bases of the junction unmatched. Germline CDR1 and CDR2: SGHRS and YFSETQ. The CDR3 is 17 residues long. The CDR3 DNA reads TGCGCCAGTAAGCCTAGCGGGGGCGAAAGGGGGTCCTACGAGCAGTACTTC. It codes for CASKPSGGERGSYEQYF.

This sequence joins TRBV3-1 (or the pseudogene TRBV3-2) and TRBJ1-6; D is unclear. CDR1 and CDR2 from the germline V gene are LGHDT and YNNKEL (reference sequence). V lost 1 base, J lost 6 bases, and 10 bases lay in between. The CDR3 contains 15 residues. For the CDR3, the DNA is TGTGCCAGCAGCCAAGTTAGTTCCGGTAATTCACCCCTCCACTTT. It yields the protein CASSQVSSGNSPLHF.

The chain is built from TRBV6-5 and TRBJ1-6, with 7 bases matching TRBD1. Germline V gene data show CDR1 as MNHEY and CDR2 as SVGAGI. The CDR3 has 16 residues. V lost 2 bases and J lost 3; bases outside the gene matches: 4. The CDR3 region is CASSYARTGYNSPLHF. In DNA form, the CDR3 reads TGTGCCAGCAGTTACGCCCGGACAGGCTATAATTCACCCCTCCACTTT.

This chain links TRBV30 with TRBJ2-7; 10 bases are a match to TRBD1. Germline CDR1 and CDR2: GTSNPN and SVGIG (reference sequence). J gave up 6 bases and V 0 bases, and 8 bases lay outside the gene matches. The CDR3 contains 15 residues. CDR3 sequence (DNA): TGTGCCTGGAGTGTAAACGCGGGACAGGGGTTCGAGCAGTACTTC. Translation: CAWSVNAGQGFEQYF.

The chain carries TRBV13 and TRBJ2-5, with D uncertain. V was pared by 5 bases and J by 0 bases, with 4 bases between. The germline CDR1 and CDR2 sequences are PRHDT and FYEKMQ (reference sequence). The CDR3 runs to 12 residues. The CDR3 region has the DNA TGTGCCAGCAGCGTAAACCAAGAGACCCAGTACTTC. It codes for CASSVNQETQYF.

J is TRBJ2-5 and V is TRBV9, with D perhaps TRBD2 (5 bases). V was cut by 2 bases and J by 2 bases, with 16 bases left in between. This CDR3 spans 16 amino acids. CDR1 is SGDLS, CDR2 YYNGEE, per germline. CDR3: CASSVPPRGQQETQYF. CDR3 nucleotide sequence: TGTGCCAGCAGCGTCCCTCCACGAGGGCAACAAGAGACCCAGTACTTC.

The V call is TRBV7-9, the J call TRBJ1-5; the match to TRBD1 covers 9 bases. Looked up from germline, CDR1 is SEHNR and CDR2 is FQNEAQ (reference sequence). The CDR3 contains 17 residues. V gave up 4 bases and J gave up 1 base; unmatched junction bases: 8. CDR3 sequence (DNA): TGTGCCAGCAGCTCGACAGGGGGTAAGCCGAGCAATCAGCCCCAGCATTTT. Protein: CASSSTGGKPSNQPQHF.

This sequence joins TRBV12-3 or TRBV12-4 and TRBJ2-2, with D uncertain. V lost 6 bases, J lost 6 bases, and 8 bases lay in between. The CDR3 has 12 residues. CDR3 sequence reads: CASSPNAGELFF. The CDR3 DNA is TGTGCCAGCAGCCCTAATGCCGGGGAGCTGTTTTTT.

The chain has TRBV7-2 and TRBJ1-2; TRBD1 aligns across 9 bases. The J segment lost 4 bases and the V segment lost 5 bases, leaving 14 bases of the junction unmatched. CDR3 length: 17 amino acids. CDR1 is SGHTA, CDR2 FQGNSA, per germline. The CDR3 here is CASSHSGDRAWSYGYTF. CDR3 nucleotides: TGTGCCAGCAGCCACTCAGGGGACAGGGCCTGGAGCTATGGCTACACCTTC.

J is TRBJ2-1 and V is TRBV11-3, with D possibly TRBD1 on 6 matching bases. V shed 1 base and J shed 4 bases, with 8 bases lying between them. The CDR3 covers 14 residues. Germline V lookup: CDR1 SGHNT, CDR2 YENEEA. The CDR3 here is CASSLARGYNEQFF. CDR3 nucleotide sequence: TGTGCCAGCAGCTTAGCCAGGGGTTACAATGAGCAGTTCTTC.

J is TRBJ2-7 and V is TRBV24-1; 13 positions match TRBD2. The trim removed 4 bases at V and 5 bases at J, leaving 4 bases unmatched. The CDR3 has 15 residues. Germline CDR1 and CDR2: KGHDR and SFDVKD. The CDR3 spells CATSDWTSGSDEQYF. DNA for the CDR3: TGTGCCACCAGTGACTGGACTAGCGGGAGTGACGAGCAGTACTTC.

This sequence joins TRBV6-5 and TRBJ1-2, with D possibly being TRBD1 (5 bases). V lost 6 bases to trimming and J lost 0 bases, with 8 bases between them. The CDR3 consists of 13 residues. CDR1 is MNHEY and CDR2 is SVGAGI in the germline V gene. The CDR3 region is CASRRGSNYGYTF. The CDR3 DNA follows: TGTGCCAGCAGGAGGGGTTCTAACTATGGCTACACCTTC.

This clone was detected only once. DNA of the CDR3: TGTGCCAGCTCCCCTCCCTCGGGGGTAAGCAATGAGCAGTTCTTC. The encoded protein is CASSPPSGVSNEQFF. The chain joins TRBV18 to TRBJ2-1; TRBD2 is a possible D gene (6 bases). Between the trimmed V and J ends, which lost 6 bases and 6 bases, there was a span of 18 bases. This CDR3 comprises 15 residues. CDR1 is KGHSH and CDR2 is LQKENI in the germline V gene.